These 25 T cell receptor beta chains came from one sample sequenced in a study of cytomegalovirus exposure and HLA in healthy donors. The protocol was immunoSEQ multiplex PCR, while the TCRdb copy is restricted to in-frame clones and leaves out a portion. The sample shows about 50,000 clones, 90% to 95% of them seen only once. Sequencing input: PBMCs. The receptors were sampled from a man aged 18-30 years in good health and CMV-seronegative.

Here the CDR3 DNA reads TGCGCCAGCAGCCTTTCACCGACTAGCCCGCTTAGCGATACGCAGTATTTT. Encoded protein: CASSLSPTSPLSDTQYF. The chain carries TRBV4-3 and TRBJ2-3; 7 bases fit TRBD2. Trimming cost V 4 bases and J 6 bases; bases outside gene matches: 16. Germline-derived CDR1 and CDR2 are LGHNA and YSLEER. The CDR3 is 17 residues long.

The V call is TRBV29-1, the J call TRBJ1-3; 9 positions match TRBD1. The trim removed 7 bases at V and 0 bases at J, leaving 4 bases unmatched. Germline CDR1 SQVTM, CDR2 ANQGSEA. This CDR3 spans 14 amino acids. The CDR3, as DNA: TGCAGCGCCTGGACAGGGGACTCTGGAAACACCATATATTTT. Amino acid sequence: CSAWTGDSGNTIYF.

V usage is TRBV6-5 and J usage is TRBJ2-5; D is perhaps TRBD1 (5 bases). Deletions cut 4 bases from V and 4 bases from J, with 19 bases between. In germline, CDR1 is MNHEY, CDR2 SVGAGI. This CDR3 has 16 residues. The CDR3 sequence is CASSSTSQGHGETQYF. Here the CDR3 DNA reads TGTGCCAGCAGTTCCACCTCTCAGGGTCACGGAGAGACCCAGTACTTC.

The V call is TRBV4-1, the J call TRBJ1-2; D gene unclear. V shed 0 bases and J shed 2 bases, with 13 bases lying between them. Germline V gene sequence: CDR1 MGHRA, CDR2 YSYEKL. The CDR3 runs 16 residues. The CDR3 reads CASSQDLPEENYGYTF. The CDR3 DNA follows: TGCGCCAGCAGCCAAGATCTGCCGGAGGAAAACTATGGCTACACCTTC.

This chain joins TRBV11-3 and TRBJ2-5; D is unclear. The CDR3 is 14 amino acids. Germline values: CDR1 SGHNT, CDR2 YENEEA. The V gene lost 2 bases and the J gene lost 2 bases, with 9 bases spanning the gap. The CDR3 DNA is TGTGCCAGCAGCTTAACAGCAAGTCAAGAGACCCAGTACTTC. Amino acid sequence: CASSLTASQETQYF.

This chain links TRBV7-2 with TRBJ2-3; 9 positions match TRBD2. The junction had 8 bases not matched to a gene; V was cut back by 4 bases and J by 6 bases. CDR3 length: 15 residues. Germline V gene data show CDR1 as SGHTA and CDR2 as FQGNSA. In DNA form, the CDR3 reads TGTGCCAGCAGCTCCCTAGCGGGGTTCATCGATACGCAGTATTTT. Translating it yields CASSSLAGFIDTQYF.

This chain uses TRBV19 with TRBJ2-7; no clear D gene. Germline CDR1 reads LNHDA; CDR2 reads SQIVND (reference sequence). Trimming left V 3 bases short and J 0 bases short, with 9 bases between. The CDR3 runs 14 residues. Here the CDR3 reads CASSMGVSSYEQYF. The CDR3 coding sequence is TGTGCCAGTAGTATGGGCGTGAGCTCCTACGAGCAGTACTTC. The variable domain in full, completed from reference TRBV19 and TRBJ2-7, reads DGGITQSPKYLFRKEGQNVTLSCEQNLNHDAMYWYRQDPGQGLRLIYYSQIVNDFQKGDIAEGYSVSREKKESFPLTVTSAQKNPTAFYLCASSMGVSSYEQYFGPGTRLTVT.

This chain uses TRBV9 with TRBJ2-3; 7 nucleotides align to TRBD1. With V trimmed by 4 bases and J by 4 bases, 9 bases remained unmatched. Germline V gives CDR1 SGDLS, CDR2 YYNGEE. CDR3 length equals 15 residues. The CDR3 DNA reads as TGTGCCAGCAGCATTCGACAGGGTGGGGCAGATACGCAGTATTTT. This codes for CASSIRQGGADTQYF.

The chain is built from TRBV5-1 and TRBJ1-1; possible D gene TRBD1, 6 bases. This CDR3 has 15 residues. V was pared by 0 bases and J by 3 bases, with 12 bases between. CDR1 is SGHRS and CDR2 is YFSETQ in the germline V gene. CDR3 amino acids: CASSLEQGGDTEAFF. The CDR3, as DNA: TGCGCCAGCAGCTTGGAACAGGGTGGCGACACTGAAGCTTTCTTT.

The V call is TRBV6-4, the J call TRBJ2-7; tentatively, D is TRBD1 (5 bases). The CDR3 has 11 residues. Trimming removed 8 bases from V and 5 bases from J, with 10 bases in between. CDR1 and CDR2 from the germline V gene are MRHNA and SNTAGT. The DNA for the CDR3 is TGTGCCAGCCTGGACATAAACGAGCAGTACTTC. Its translation is CASLDINEQYF.

The V and J genes are TRBV2 and TRBJ1-5; tentatively, D is TRBD1 (5 bases). Trimming pared 1 base from V and 1 base from J, leaving 8 bases between. Germline V CDR1 and CDR2: SNHLY, FYNNEI. CDR3 length: 15 amino acids. Here the CDR3 DNA reads TGTGCCAGCAGTGAAGGGCAGGGAAGCAATCAGCCCCAGCATTTT. It encodes CASSEGQGSNQPQHF. Using reference TRBV2 and TRBJ1-5 for the parts outside the CDR3, the full variable domain is EPEVTQTPSHQVTQMGQEVILRCVPISNHLYFYWYRQILGQKVEFLVSFYNNEISEKSEIFDDQFSVERPDGSNFTLKIRSTKLEDSAMYFCASSEGQGSNQPQHFGDGTRLSIL.

CDR3 region: CASSRTSGMSTDTQYF. CDR3 DNA sequence: TGTGCCAGCAGTCGGACTAGCGGGATGAGCACAGATACGCAGTATTTT. The chain joins TRBV7-3 to TRBJ2-3, with 12 bases lining up with TRBD2. Germline values: CDR1 SGHTA, CDR2 FQGTGA. The CDR3 has 16 amino acids. V dropped 6 bases and J dropped 0; count of bases not matched to a gene: 4.

Only a few counts were recorded for this clone. This chain uses TRBV29-1 with TRBJ2-1; D is possibly TRBD1 (6 bases). The V end was cut by 6 bases, the J end by 5 bases, with 14 bases between. The CDR3 contains 13 residues. Germline V gene data show CDR1 as SQVTM and CDR2 as ANQGSEA. The CDR3 DNA sequence: TGCAGCGTGCCCGAGGGGGAACACAATGAGCAGTTCTTC. Its translation: CSVPEGEHNEQFF.

This chain connects TRBV5-6 to TRBJ1-1; D unclear. There are 14 residues in the CDR3. The germline V gene has CDR1 SGHDT and CDR2 YYEEEE. Deletions cut 0 bases from V and 5 bases from J, with 11 bases between. The CDR3 loop reads CASSLDGGRTEAFF. CDR3 coding DNA: TGTGCCAGCAGCTTGGACGGAGGCAGGACTGAAGCTTTCTTT.

This clone was observed a few times. The chain employs TRBV2 and TRBJ2-2, with 8 bases matching TRBD2. Germline CDR1 SNHLY, CDR2 FYNNEI. CDR3 size: 15 residues. Unmatched junction bases numbered 3, after V lost 1 base and J lost 5 bases. The CDR3 loop reads CASSEVRGGTGELFF. The DNA of the CDR3 is TGTGCCAGCAGTGAAGTACGGGGGGGAACCGGGGAGCTGTTTTTT.

The chain uses TRBV5-1 and TRBJ1-1; TRBD1 matches at 7 bases. The CDR3 is made up of 13 amino acids. Trimming at V came to 4 bases and at J to 4 bases, leaving 4 bases not matched to a gene. The germline gives CDR1 SGHRS, CDR2 YFSETQ. CDR3 loop: CASSPSGGTEAFF. The CDR3 nucleotides read TGCGCCAGCAGCCCCTCAGGGGGCACTGAAGCTTTCTTT. Based on the CDR3 plus reference TRBV5-1 and TRBJ1-1, the full variable domain is KAGVTQTPRYLIKTRGQQVTLSCSPISGHRSVSWYQQTPGQGLQFLFEYFSETQRNKGNFPGRFSGRQFSNSRSEMNVSTLELGDSALYLCASSPSGGTEAFFGQGTRLTVV.

The chain recombines TRBV5-1 with TRBJ2-1, with TRBD1 matching over 7 bases. The trim removed 1 base at V and 3 bases at J, leaving 4 bases unmatched. The CDR3 spans 15 residues. Germline V gene lookup returns CDR1 SGHRS and CDR2 YFSETQ. The CDR3 DNA reads as TGCGCCAGCAGCTTGAAGACAGGGAGCTACAATGAGCAGTTCTTC. Its translation: CASSLKTGSYNEQFF.

V gene TRBV19 combines with J gene TRBJ1-2; a possible D gene is TRBD1 (6 bases). V lost 10 bases to trimming and J lost 7 bases, with 19 bases between them. This CDR3 is 13 amino acids long. The germline gives CDR1 LNHDA, CDR2 SQIVND (reference sequence). This CDR3 reads CATTGGQASGYTF. The CDR3 bases are TGTGCCACCACCGGGGGGCAAGCTAGTGGCTACACCTTC.

This clone was recorded once. In DNA form, the CDR3 reads TGTGCCACCAGCAGAACTGGGGGGGCTAGCTCCTACGAGCAGTACTTC. This sequence encodes CATSRTGGASSYEQYF. The chain uses TRBV15 and TRBJ2-7; the D gene is possibly TRBD2 (7 bases). The CDR3 is 16 amino acids. Trimming took 2 bases from V and 0 from J, leaving 14 bases between them. Germline lookup yields CDR1 LNHNV and CDR2 YYDKDF (reference sequence).

Worth noting for this clone: A read error may account for a junction end that differs from germline. The chain combines TRBV7-7 with TRBJ1-1; maybe TRBD1 (5 bases). Germline CDR1 and CDR2: SSHAT and FNYEAQ (reference sequence). This CDR3 region has 13 residues. This chain's CDR3 is CASSQGHNTEAFF. For the CDR3, the DNA is TGTGCTAGCAGCCAAGGACATAACACTGAAGCTTTCTTT. The whole variable domain, filled in from reference TRBV7-7 and TRBJ1-1, reads GAGVSQSPRYKVTKRGQDVTLRCDPISSHATLYWYQQALGQGPEFLTYFNYEAQPDKSGLPSDRFSAERPEGSISTLTIQRTEQRDSAMYRCASSQGHNTEAFFGQGTRLTVV.

CDR3 sequence (DNA): TGTGCCAGCAGTTTCGTTCAGGGATTGGGCAATCAGCCCCAGCATTTT. Translated: CASSFVQGLGNQPQHF. The chain couples TRBV27 to TRBJ1-5, with D tentatively TRBD1 (5 bases). This CDR3 is built from 16 residues. From germline, CDR1 is MNHEY and CDR2 SMNVEV (reference sequence). Deletions cut 3 bases from V and 2 bases from J, with 14 bases between.

Concerning this clone itself: Mismatch with germline at one junction end may stem from a read error. The CDR3 DNA reads as TGTGCCAGCAGCACAGGGGGCTACGATGAGCAGTTCTTC. Protein: CASSTGGYDEQFF. This chain links TRBV28 with TRBJ2-1, with 9 bases fitting TRBD1. Germline CDR1 MDHEN, CDR2 SYDVKM. CDR3 length: 13 amino acids. Supplemented by reference TRBV28 and TRBJ2-1, the full variable domain reads DVKVTQSSRYLVKRTGEKVFLECVQDMDHENMFWYRQDPGLGLRLIYFSYDVKMKEKGDIPEGYSVSREKKERFSLILESASTNQTSMYLCASSTGGYDEQFFGPGTRLTVL.

CDR3 coding DNA: TGTGCCAGTAGTATAGGCCTAGCGGGAGATGCAGATACGCAGTATTTT. Its translation is CASSIGLAGDADTQYF. The chain carries TRBV19 and TRBJ2-3, with 10 bases matching TRBD2. V dropped 1 base and J dropped 4; count of bases not matched to a gene: 5. The CDR3 covers 16 residues. CDR1 and CDR2 (germline): LNHDA, SQIVND (reference sequence).

V gene TRBV5-4 combines with J gene TRBJ2-2; 11 bases are a match to TRBD1. Germline trimming cut 4 bases from V and 7 bases from J; bases unmatched to any gene: 9. CDR3 length equals 16 residues. Germline CDR1 reads SGHNT; CDR2 reads YYREEE (reference sequence). CDR3 amino acids: CASSPTGTGGIGELFF. CDR3 in DNA: TGTGCCAGCAGCCCAACCGGGACAGGGGGAATCGGGGAGCTGTTTTTT.

The CDR3 here is CASSYRRGNQPQHF. The DNA of the CDR3 is TGTGCCAGCAGTTACCGGAGGGGCAATCAGCCCCAGCATTTT. The rearrangement links TRBV6-5 to TRBJ1-5, with no clear D. V was trimmed by 2 bases and J by 2 bases, leaving 7 bases between them. Looked up from germline, CDR1 is MNHEY and CDR2 is SVGAGI. CDR3 length equals 14 residues.